This T cell receptor beta chain was recorded in a study of immune characterization of retroperitoneal liposarcoma. TCRdb re-called the PCR reads through MiXCR, storing one row per CDR3 protein. The sample holds approximately 13,000 distinct CDR3 sequences, around 50% seen once. Germline loops: CDR1 MNHNY, CDR2 SVGAGI (reference sequence). Trimming at V came to 7 bases and at J to 3 bases, leaving 8 bases not matched to a gene. The CDR3 has 14 amino acids. This receptor was identified in a female donor with retroperitoneal liposarcoma. Sequencing used tumor tissue. The V and J genes are TRBV6-6 and TRBJ1-1, with TRBD1 matching over 7 bases. CDR3 residues: CASIGTGADTEAFF. CDR3 DNA: TGTGCCAGCATTGGAACAGGGGCGGACACTGAAGCTTTCTTT.